Each of the 15 T cell receptor beta chains below was sequenced from the same sample in a study of T cells in Graves' hyperthyroidism and ophthalmopathy. RNA transcripts gave rise to amplified TCR beta CDR3 regions. A set of HTBI primers served as the primers for a first-round RT-PCR of the TCR CDR3. TCRdb reprocessed the multiplex PCR reads with MiXCR, giving one entry per CDR3 protein. The sample holds fewer than 650,000 distinct CDR3 sequences, 14% seen once. The specimen sequenced was blood. The receptors originated from a woman in her 40s with Graves' hyperthyroidism.

This clonotype occurred once. The chain is built from TRBV6-5 and TRBJ1-4; D might be TRBD1 (6 bases). The CDR3 extends over 17 amino acids. The V and J ends lost 2 bases and 8 bases respectively, with 21 bases between them. In germline, CDR1 is MNHEY, CDR2 SVGAGI. The CDR3 spells CASSYGGQLGGKEKLFF. The CDR3 coding sequence is TGTGCCAGCAGTTACGGTGGACAGCTGGGGGGGAAGGAAAAACTGTTTTTT.

This clonotype has ten or more counts. The chain recombines TRBV11-2 with TRBJ2-3, with D possibly being TRBD1 or TRBD2 (5 bases each). Germline values: CDR1 SGHAT, CDR2 FQNNGV. The CDR3 runs 16 residues. V lost 5 bases and J lost 0, with 15 bases in between. In DNA, the CDR3 is TGTGCCAGCAGCCCTAGGGACGGTCCTAGCACAGATACGCAGTATTTT. Its protein is CASSPRDGPSTDTQYF.

Details on this clonotype: A junction boundary mismatches the germline segment, possibly from a read error. This chain links TRBV5-1 with TRBJ2-1, with 7 bases lining up with TRBD2. Germline V gene sequence: CDR1 SGHRS, CDR2 YFSETQ. This CDR3 contains 13 residues. DNA of the CDR3: TGCGCCAGCAGCGGGGAGGGAAACAATGAGCAGTCCTTC. Encoded protein: CASSGEGNNEQSF.

This clonotype was observed at least ten times. CDR3 nucleotides: TGTGCCAGCAGGCAGAGAACTAGCGGGAGAGTATACGAGCAGTACTTC. This encodes CASRQRTSGRVYEQYF. This sequence joins TRBV28 and TRBJ2-7, with 11 bases that match TRBD2. The CDR3 length is 16 residues. The V and J ends lost 6 bases and 4 bases, in that order; junction bases with no gene match: 11. Germline assignment: CDR1 MDHEN and CDR2 SYDVKM.

V usage is TRBV30 and J usage is TRBJ2-6; 7 bases agree with TRBD1. This CDR3 contains 16 residues. In germline, CDR1 is GTSNPN, CDR2 SVGIG (reference sequence). J gave up 1 base and V 1 base, and 4 bases lay outside the gene matches. The CDR3: CAWSAIQGSGANVLTF. The CDR3 DNA sequence: TGTGCCTGGAGTGCCATACAGGGGTCTGGGGCCAACGTCCTGACTTTC.

The gene calls are TRBV3-1 and TRBJ2-5; a possible D gene is TRBD2 (5 bases). The ends were cut back, 4 bases at V and 5 bases at J, with 20 bases in the middle. Germline CDR1 reads LGHDT; CDR2 reads YNNKEL (reference sequence). The CDR3 has 16 amino acids. The CDR3 coding sequence is TGTGCCAGCAGCCCCGAATCTACTAGAGATAAGGAGACCCAGTACTTC. Its protein product is CASSPESTRDKETQYF.

This clonotype was seen many times. The rearrangement links TRBV28 to TRBJ2-3; D is perhaps TRBD1 or TRBD2 (5 bases each). There are 14 residues in the CDR3. CDR1 is MDHEN and CDR2 is SYDVKM in the germline V gene. The V end was cut by 8 bases, the J end by 5 bases, with 17 bases between. CDR3 DNA: TGTGCCAGCTCTGGGACGTTAGAGATAGATACGCAGTATTTT. Translating it yields CASSGTLEIDTQYF.

There are many counts of this clonotype. The genes are TRBV2 and TRBJ2-7; tentatively, D is TRBD1 (5 bases). The CDR3 contains 12 residues. Germline assignment: CDR1 SNHLY and CDR2 FYNNEI. Trimming took off 4 bases at V and 8 bases at J, with 12 bases between the two ends. DNA for the CDR3: TGTGCCAGCAGTGGACAGTCCGCCAAGCAGTACTTC. Residues: CASSGQSAKQYF.

This clonotype has at least ten counts. The gene calls are TRBV10-3 and TRBJ1-1, with D hard to call. This CDR3 is 13 amino acids long. Germline V CDR1 and CDR2: ENHRY, SYGVKD. Between the trimmed V and J ends, which lost 6 bases and 0 bases, there was a span of 8 bases. This CDR3 reads CAISEIMNTEAFF. The CDR3 coding sequence is TGTGCCATCAGCGAGATTATGAACACTGAAGCTTTCTTT.

This clonotype was seen many times. This chain connects TRBV12-3 or TRBV12-4 to TRBJ2-1; TRBD2 matches 8 bases. The CDR3 sequence is 15 residues long. Unmatched junction bases numbered 3, after V lost 3 bases and J lost 2 bases. The CDR3 region is CASSFSGGAYNEQFF. In DNA, the CDR3 is TGTGCCAGCAGTTTCAGCGGGGGAGCCTACAATGAGCAGTTCTTC.

This clonotype was observed a handful of times. The V gene is TRBV27, the J gene TRBJ2-1, with 12 bases that match TRBD2. The CDR3 runs to 15 residues. V lost 8 bases and J lost 4; bases outside the gene matches: 6. CDR1 is MNHEY, CDR2 SMNVEV, per germline (reference sequence). The CDR3 reads CASRRTSGIYNEQFF. For the CDR3, the DNA is TGTGCCAGCCGGAGGACTAGCGGGATTTACAATGAGCAGTTCTTC.

The V gene is TRBV19, the J gene TRBJ1-2; unclear D gene. The V gene's germline CDR1 is LNHDA and CDR2 SQIVND (reference sequence). The CDR3 has 12 amino acids. The V and J ends lost 0 bases and 13 bases respectively, with 12 bases between them. CDR3 amino acids: CASSIDRTTITF. The CDR3 region has the DNA TGTGCCAGTAGTATAGATCGGACGACGATCACCTTC.

This clonotype has ten or more counts. The V call is TRBV20-1, the J call TRBJ2-5, with D possibly matching TRBD1 (5 bases). The CDR3 spans 13 residues. V was trimmed by 6 bases and J by 0 bases, leaving 11 bases between them. Germline V gene lookup returns CDR1 DFQATT and CDR2 SNEGSKA (reference sequence). CDR3 amino acids: CSASDNNQETQYF. CDR3 nucleotide sequence: TGCAGTGCCTCGGACAATAACCAAGAGACCCAGTACTTC.

About this clonotype: At one end, the junction sequence differs from germline, possibly due to a read error. The chain joins TRBV28 to TRBJ1-2; D is unclear. This CDR3 has 13 residues. Germline V gene lookup returns CDR1 MDHEN and CDR2 SYDVKM. In nucleotides, the CDR3 is TGTGCCAGCAGTTTATCGGTAATCTATGGCTACGCCTTC. Translating it yields CASSLSVIYGYAF.

Ten or more counts support this clonotype. The chain joins TRBV30 to TRBJ2-1; tentatively, D is TRBD2 (5 bases). Germline V gives CDR1 GTSNPN, CDR2 SVGIG (reference sequence). CDR3 length: 11 residues. V was trimmed by 0 bases and J by 12 bases, leaving 9 bases between them. Here the CDR3 DNA reads TGTGCCTGGAGTGTACTAGTATCGCAGTTCTTC. Translation: CAWSVLVSQFF.